This entry describes one T cell receptor (beta chain). Its matching antigen is unknown. The sample originates from a study of OX40 agonist ivuxolimab in advanced cancers. Study-wide points: The study did not work out the antigen specificity of the expanded peripheral T cells.

Exclusion of a patient followed from autoimmune disease history or systemic immunosuppression. This CDR3 has 14 residues. The V gene's germline CDR1 is PRHDT and CDR2 FYEKMQ (reference sequence). V shed 4 bases and J 3 bases; nucleotides not matched to a gene: 5. Here immunoSEQ multiplex PCR was the method, and the copy in TCRdb shows in-frame clones only, minus some. The sample contains roughly 75,000 clones, 85% to 95% of which appear only once. The chain uses TRBV13 and TRBJ2-5; 7 bases fit TRBD1. The sequenced sample was CD4+ or CD8+ T cells sorted from blood, obtained in a trial of the OX40 agonist ivuxolimab. The clonotype comes from an adult with an advanced solid tumor such as melanoma, head and neck, liver or kidney cancer. CDR3 bases: TGTGCCAGCAGCTGGGGGACAGAAGAAGAGACCCAGTACTTC. It codes for CASSWGTEEETQYF.